These T cell receptor beta chains were read from a single sample in a study of OX40 agonist ivuxolimab in advanced cancers. TCRdb's table, derived via immunoSEQ multiplex PCR, lists solely in-frame clones and lacks some. The table lists 55,000 to 70,000 clones, roughly four fifths of them singletons, with around 3.3% in the top ten. Source: CD4+ or CD8+ T cells sorted from blood, taken in a trial of the OX40 agonist ivuxolimab. Source of these receptors: an adult with an advanced solid tumor such as melanoma, head and neck, liver or kidney cancer. Both conserved end residues are part of each CDR3. A D gene is named only where the DNA matches it firmly. The size field is filled for only some rows; it gives once, few, many or a size class.

clone_size j_call d_call v_call cdr3_aa cdr3_nt
NA TRBJ2-7 TRBD2 TRBV28 CASSPGLAGAYEQYF TGTGCCAGCAGTCCGGGACTAGCGGGGGCCTACGAGCAGTACTTC
few TRBJ2-3 TRBD2 TRBV9 CASSAPLGWDGEGDTQYF TGTGCCAGCAGCGCCCCTTTGGGTTGGGACGGGGAGGGAGATACGCAGTATTTT
once TRBJ2-7 NA TRBV2 CASSYTRHEQYF TGTGCCAGCAGCTACACAAGGCACGAGCAGTACTTC
NA TRBJ2-5 TRBD2 TRBV7-2 CASSLVAGGLQETQYF TGTGCCAGCAGCTTAGTCGCGGGGGGACTTCAAGAGACCCAGTACTTC
NA TRBJ1-1 NA TRBV7-3 CASSLNYRESAFF TGTGCCAGCAGCTTAAACTACAGGGAATCGGCTTTCTTT
NA TRBJ2-3 NA TRBV5-6 CASSPDLADTQYF TGTGCCAGCAGCCCGGACTTAGCCGATACGCAGTATTTT
NA TRBJ2-1 TRBD2 TRBV5-1 CASSPGLAAYNEQFF TGCGCCAGCAGCCCTGGACTAGCGGCGTACAATGAGCAGTTCTTC
NA TRBJ2-3 NA TRBV13 CASSGQGGGRSGYF TGTGCCAGCAGCGGACAGGGAGGGGGCCGGTCCGGGTATTTT
NA TRBJ2-2 NA TRBV7-6 CASSHRGTAPGELFF TGTGCCAGCAGCCATAGGGGGACGGCCCCCGGGGAGCTGTTTTTT
few TRBJ1-6 TRBD1 TRBV7-8 CASSYQTGRNSPLHF TGTGCCAGCAGCTACCAGACAGGGCGCAATTCACCCCTCCACTTT
NA TRBJ1-1 NA TRBV2 CASSEGQSYTEAFF TGTGCCAGCAGTGAGGGTCAGTCTTACACTGAAGCTTTCTTT
NA TRBJ2-3 TRBD2 TRBV7-9 CASSLAGPDTQYF TGTGCCAGCAGTTTAGCGGGGCCCGATACGCAGTATTTT
NA TRBJ2-3 TRBD2 TRBV7-2 CASSLVLAGGMQYF TGTGCCAGCAGCTTAGTCCTAGCGGGGGGAATGCAGTATTTT
NA TRBJ2-3 NA TRBV11-2 CASSLNSPQDTQYF TGTGCCAGCAGCTTGAACAGCCCCCAAGATACGCAGTATTTT
NA TRBJ2-7 TRBD1 TRBV5-1 CASSPTGMDYEQYF TGCGCCAGCAGCCCGACAGGGATGGACTACGAGCAGTACTTC
NA TRBJ2-7 NA TRBV6-5 CASSYGGNPYEQYF TGTGCCAGCAGTTACGGGGGTAACCCCTACGAGCAGTACTTC
NA TRBJ1-5 NA TRBV5-5 CASSLEGGDQPQHF TGTGCCAGCAGCTTGGAAGGCGGGGATCAGCCCCAGCATTTT
NA TRBJ2-7 TRBD1 TRBV19 CASSRDRNSYEQYF TGTGCCAGTAGCCGGGACAGGAACTCCTACGAGCAGTACTTC
NA TRBJ1-4 TRBD1 TRBV5-1 CASSSTGESNEKLFF TGCGCCAGCAGCTCGACAGGGGAGTCTAATGAAAAACTGTTTTTT
NA TRBJ2-2 NA TRBV27 CASSLRTGTGELFF TGTGCCAGCAGTTTAAGAACGGGGACCGGGGAGCTGTTTTTT
NA TRBJ1-1 NA TRBV27 CASSSRLINTEAFF TGTGCCAGCAGTTCTAGACTGATTAACACTGAAGCTTTCTTT
NA TRBJ2-1 TRBD1 TRBV25-1 CASSGTGESNEQFF TGTGCCAGCAGTGGGACAGGGGAGAGCAATGAGCAGTTCTTC
NA TRBJ2-5 NA TRBV11-2 CASSAGSETQYF TGTGCCAGCAGCGCAGGCAGTGAGACCCAGTACTTC
few TRBJ1-5 NA TRBV6-6 CASRGREGYQPQHF TGTGCCAGCCGGGGACGAGAAGGGTATCAGCCCCAGCATTTT
NA TRBJ1-5 NA TRBV15 CATSRDGTPGGNQPQHF TGTGCCACCAGCAGAGATGGGACCCCTGGTGGCAATCAGCCCCAGCATTTT
NA TRBJ2-5 NA TRBV20-1 CSAYKGETQYF TGCAGTGCTTACAAGGGGGAGACCCAGTACTTC
NA TRBJ2-6 NA TRBV25-1 CASSVLSGANVLTF TGTGCCAGCAGTGTCCTCTCTGGGGCCAACGTCCTGACTTTC
NA TRBJ2-7 NA TRBV2 CASSDGLGGTYEQYF TGTGCCAGCAGTGACGGACTGGGAGGAACCTACGAGCAGTACTTC
once TRBJ1-1 NA TRBV28 CASTKTGIRSVNTEAFF TGTGCCAGCACTAAAACAGGGATTAGGTCCGTAAACACTGAAGCTTTCTTT
once TRBJ1-3 NA TRBV5-1 CASSGHSGNTIYF TGCGCCAGCAGCGGACACTCTGGAAACACCATATATTTT
NA TRBJ1-1 NA TRBV19 CASSGYDTEAFF TGTGCCAGTAGTGGCTATGACACTGAAGCTTTCTTT
NA TRBJ1-3 NA TRBV7-2 CASSLVASGNTIYF TGTGCCAGCAGCTTAGTCGCCTCTGGAAACACCATATATTTT
NA TRBJ1-2 TRBD1 TRBV18 CASSPRGQGGIHGYTF TGTGCCAGCTCACCCCGGGGACAGGGAGGGATCCATGGCTACACCTTC
NA TRBJ2-1 TRBD2 TRBV7-9 CASSAGLALLFF TGTGCCAGCAGCGCGGGACTAGCGTTGTTGTTCTTC
NA TRBJ2-7 NA TRBV13 CASSPAGNSYEQYF TGTGCCAGCAGCCCGGCCGGGAACTCCTACGAGCAGTACTTC
NA TRBJ1-1 NA TRBV2 CASSEEVNTEAFF TGTGCCAGCAGTGAGGAGGTGAACACTGAAGCTTTCTTT
NA TRBJ2-1 NA TRBV5-6 CASSRSDYSYNEQFF TGTGCCAGCAGCCGCTCGGACTACTCCTACAATGAGCAGTTCTTC
few TRBJ2-2 TRBD1 TRBV10-3 CAIGQGANTGELFF TGTGCCATCGGACAGGGAGCAAACACCGGGGAGCTGTTTTTT
NA TRBJ1-1 NA TRBV7-8 CASSLGGGTEAFF TGTGCCAGCAGCTTAGGGGGGGGCACTGAAGCTTTCTTT